This passage covers 16 T cell receptor beta chains from one sample sequenced in a study of blood T cell repertoires in COVID-19. Using immunoSEQ multiplex PCR, the repertoire was profiled, and TCRdb retains in-frame clones only, with some absent. The repertoire includes roughly 99,000 clones, about four fifths of them detected once, and approximately 18% sits in the top ten. The specimen sequenced was peripheral blood. Receptors were obtained from a woman of 80 years or more with active or convalescent COVID-19.

This CDR3 is CASSITQAGTQYF. Here the CDR3 DNA reads TGTGCCAGTAGTATTACGCAGGCCGGGACCCAGTACTTC. This chain joins TRBV19 and TRBJ2-5; no firm D call. The V end was cut by 3 bases, the J end by 7 bases, with 12 bases between. This CDR3 has 13 amino acids. The germline gives CDR1 LNHDA, CDR2 SQIVND (reference sequence).

The chain has TRBV27 and TRBJ2-7; 8 bases fit TRBD1. The CDR3 extends over 12 amino acids. Germline V gene sequence: CDR1 MNHEY, CDR2 SMNVEV (reference sequence). With V trimmed by 6 bases and J by 5 bases, 3 bases remained unmatched. CDR3 sequence (DNA): TGTGCCAGCAGATTGGGACAGGACGAGCAGTACTTC. Translation gives CASRLGQDEQYF.

This chain connects TRBV11-3 to TRBJ2-2; 7 nucleotides agree with TRBD1. The CDR3 runs to 12 residues. The germline V gene encodes CDR1 SGHNT and CDR2 YENEEA. Unmatched junction bases numbered 2, after V lost 5 bases and J lost 8 bases. The CDR3 DNA sequence: TGTGCCAGCAGCAAGGGGGCTGGGGAGCTGTTTTTT. Its translation is CASSKGAGELFF.

The V and J genes are TRBV5-1 and TRBJ2-1; D may be TRBD2 (5 bases). The CDR3 extends over 15 amino acids. Germline V gene data show CDR1 as SGHRS and CDR2 as YFSETQ. Trimming removed 4 bases from V and 5 bases from J, with 16 bases in between. CDR3 in amino acids: CASSAAPGLNNEQFF. The CDR3 DNA reads as TGCGCCAGCAGCGCCGCCCCCGGACTGAACAATGAGCAGTTCTTC.

The chain employs TRBV5-1 and TRBJ2-7; TRBD1 matches 9 bases. The length of the CDR3 is 14 residues. Germline V gene sequence: CDR1 SGHRS, CDR2 YFSETQ. V lost 7 bases, J lost 3 bases, and 8 bases stayed unmatched. The CDR3 region is CASSRTGELYEQYF. DNA of the CDR3: TGCGCCAGCTCCCGGACAGGGGAGCTCTACGAGCAGTACTTC.

The chain uses TRBV5-6 and TRBJ2-7; TRBD2 is a possible D gene (6 bases). Trimming took 4 bases from V and 0 from J, leaving 14 bases between them. This CDR3 has 15 amino acids. The V gene's germline CDR1 is SGHDT and CDR2 YYEEEE. CDR3 residues: CASSIATSSSYEQYF. CDR3 coding DNA: TGTGCCAGCAGCATCGCGACTAGTTCCTCCTACGAGCAGTACTTC. Combining the CDR3 with reference TRBV5-6 and TRBJ2-7 gives the whole variable domain DAGVTQSPTHLIKTRGQQVTLRCSPKSGHDTVSWYQQALGQGPQFIFQYYEEEERQRGNFPDRFSGHQFPNYSSELNVNALLLGDSALYLCASSIATSSSYEQYFGPGTRLTVT.

V and J are TRBV9 and TRBJ2-1; 8 positions agree with TRBD2. Unmatched junction bases numbered 6, after V lost 3 bases and J lost 4 bases. Germline lookup yields CDR1 SGDLS and CDR2 YYNGEE. The CDR3 extends over 15 amino acids. CDR3 sequence (DNA): TGTGCCAGCAGCGCGGATACTAGCGGATACAATGAGCAGTTCTTC. It encodes CASSADTSGYNEQFF. Full variable domain (missing parts from reference TRBV9 and TRBJ2-1): DSGVTQTPKHLITATGQRVTLRCSPRSGDLSVYWYQQSLDQGLQFLIQYYNGEERAKGNILERFSAQQFPDLHSELNLSSLELGDSALYFCASSADTSGYNEQFFGPGTRLTVL.

The chain carries TRBV7-9 and TRBJ1-2; no reliable D call. The CDR3 runs to 13 residues. Germline V lookup: CDR1 SEHNR, CDR2 FQNEAQ (reference sequence). Trimming took off 5 bases at V and 0 bases at J, with 7 bases between the two ends. The CDR3 region has the DNA TGTGCCAGCAGCGGTTTAGCTAACTATGGCTACACCTTC. Its translation: CASSGLANYGYTF.

CDR3 loop: CASSPLVTSGSTEQYF. In DNA form, the CDR3 reads TGTGCCAGCTCACCTTTAGTGACTAGCGGGAGCACCGAGCAGTACTTC. The V call is TRBV18, the J call TRBJ2-7, with 12 bases that match TRBD2. Germline V gives CDR1 KGHSH, CDR2 LQKENI. The J segment lost 6 bases and the V segment lost 3 bases, leaving 9 bases of the junction unmatched. This CDR3 has 16 amino acids.

This chain's CDR3 is CASSSDMGEQYF. Written as DNA, the CDR3 is TGTGCCAGCAGCTCGGACATGGGCGAGCAGTACTTC. The chain is built from TRBV7-9 and TRBJ2-7; a possible D gene is TRBD1 (5 bases). The CDR3 consists of 12 residues. V lost 4 bases and J lost 6, with 10 bases in between. Germline V lookup: CDR1 SEHNR, CDR2 FQNEAQ (reference sequence).

The chain combines TRBV7-6 with TRBJ2-2; weak D call: TRBD2 (6 bases). The V end lost 5 bases, the J end lost 0 bases, and 13 bases lay between the germline ends. This CDR3 contains 16 residues. Per germline, CDR1 SGHVS and CDR2 FNYEAQ. CDR3 amino acids: CASSPASVTNTGELFF. The CDR3 nucleotides are TGTGCCAGCAGCCCAGCTAGCGTCACGAACACCGGGGAGCTGTTTTTT.

This chain connects TRBV10-2 to TRBJ1-1, with 10 nucleotides matching TRBD1. The germline gives CDR1 WSHSY, CDR2 SAAADI. The V and J ends lost 0 bases and 4 bases, in that order; junction bases with no gene match: 8. The CDR3 is 17 residues long. The CDR3 coding sequence is TGCGCCAGCAGTGAGTCGAGAAGAAGGACAGGGGGCACTGAAGCTTTCTTT. Translation gives CASSESRRRTGGTEAFF.

The rearrangement links TRBV5-4 to TRBJ1-3; TRBD1 is a possible D gene (6 bases). This CDR3 is built from 17 residues. Trimming took off 2 bases at V and 3 bases at J, with 18 bases between the two ends. The germline V gene encodes CDR1 SGHNT and CDR2 YYREEE (reference sequence). CDR3 protein: CASSLTAGAGIGNTIYF. DNA for the CDR3: TGTGCCAGCAGCTTAACCGCAGGGGCCGGGATTGGAAACACCATATATTTT. Drawing the rest from reference TRBV5-4 and TRBJ1-3, the complete variable domain is ETGVTQSPTHLIKTRGQQVTLRCSSQSGHNTVSWYQQALGQGPQFIFQYYREEENGRGNFPPRFSGLQFPNYSSELNVNALELDDSALYLCASSLTAGAGIGNTIYFGEGSWLTVV.

This clone has a single count. The chain uses TRBV29-1 and TRBJ2-1; D is undetermined. The ends were cut back, 7 bases at V and 7 bases at J, with 11 bases in the middle. Germline CDR1 is SQVTM and CDR2 is ANQGSEA. The CDR3 runs 11 residues. The CDR3 DNA is TGCAGCGCCACAGAATGGAATGAGCAGTTCTTC. Amino acid sequence: CSATEWNEQFF.

The rearrangement links TRBV20-1 to TRBJ1-1; D gene uncertain. The CDR3 runs to 10 residues. Between the trimmed V and J ends, which lost 3 bases and 5 bases, there was a span of 4 bases. The V gene's germline CDR1 is DFQATT and CDR2 SNEGSKA (reference sequence). The CDR3: CSARYTEAFF. Here the CDR3 DNA reads TGCAGTGCTAGGTATACTGAAGCTTTCTTT.

The chain recombines TRBV19 with TRBJ1-4; maybe TRBD1 (6 bases). CDR1 is LNHDA and CDR2 is SQIVND in the germline V gene (reference sequence). V was clipped by 6 bases and J by 4 bases, with 21 bases between them. The CDR3 is 17 amino acids. The CDR3 is CASRTRAGQHDNEKLFF. Written as DNA, the CDR3 is TGTGCCAGTAGAACTCGGGCCGGACAGCACGATAATGAAAAACTGTTTTTT.